The source of this TCR beta chain is a study of blood T cell repertoires in COVID-19. Study summary: Researchers got acute and convalescent COVID-19 samples from the United States, Italy and Spain. T cells, B-cell-depleted T cells, or PBMCs provided the cDNA or gDNA that served as material.

In the authors' workflow: Amplified reference gene primers provided the basis for estimating nucleated cell counts. The method was immunoSEQ multiplex PCR; TCRdb's version includes in-frame clones alone and lacks a portion of them. That table furnishes V, J and clone size, whereas the DNA furnished D and trimming. The sample holds fewer than 150,000 clones, roughly three quarters seen once. Germline CDR1 and CDR2: SGHAT and FQNNGV. Trimming took off 2 bases at V and 6 bases at J, with 13 bases between the two ends. The CDR3 length is 14 residues. The source is an elderly man with acute or convalescent COVID-19. This sequence joins TRBV11-2 and TRBJ1-1; possibly TRBD1 for D (6 bases). The sequencing sample was made of peripheral blood. CDR3 DNA: TGTGCCAGCAGCTTATTTCAGGGGACGGCTGAAGCTTTCTTT. This sequence encodes CASSLFQGTAEAFF.